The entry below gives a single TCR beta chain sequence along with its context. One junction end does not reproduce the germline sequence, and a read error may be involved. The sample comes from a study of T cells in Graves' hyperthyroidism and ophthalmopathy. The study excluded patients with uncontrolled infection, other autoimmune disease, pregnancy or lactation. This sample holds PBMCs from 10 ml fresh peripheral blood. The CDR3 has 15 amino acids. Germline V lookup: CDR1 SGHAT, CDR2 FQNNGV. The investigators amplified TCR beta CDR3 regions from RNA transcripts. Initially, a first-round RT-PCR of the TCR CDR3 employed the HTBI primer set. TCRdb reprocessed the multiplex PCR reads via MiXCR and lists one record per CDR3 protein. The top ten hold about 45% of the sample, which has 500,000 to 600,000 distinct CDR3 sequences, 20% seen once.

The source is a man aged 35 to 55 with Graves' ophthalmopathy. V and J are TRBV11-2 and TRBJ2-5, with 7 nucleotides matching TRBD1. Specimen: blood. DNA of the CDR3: TGCGCCAGCAGCTTGCAACAGGGGAAGCAAGAGACCCAGTACTTC. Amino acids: CASSLQQGKQETQYF.